This section outlines one T cell receptor beta chain sequence together with its context. Source study methods: The authors estimated nucleated cell counts from reference gene primer amplification. Produced via immunoSEQ multiplex PCR; TCRdb's table is partial and in-frame only. The V and J calls and clone size are taken from that table; D and trimming were inferred from the DNA. The top ten clones hold about 13% of a sample with about 58,000 clones, 85% to 90% of them seen once. The entry originates in a study of blood T cell repertoires in COVID-19. For the study at large: Acute and convalescent COVID-19 samples came from the United States, Italy and Spain. PBMCs, B-cell-depleted T cells, or T cells were the source of the cDNA or gDNA that made up the material.

Looked up from germline, CDR1 is KGHSH and CDR2 is LQKENI. CDR3 length: 14 amino acids. The V end was cut by 3 bases, the J end by 8 bases, with 16 bases between. The rearrangement links TRBV18 to TRBJ1-2; a possible D gene is TRBD1 (6 bases). The sample taken for sequencing was peripheral blood. The receptor's source is a man in his sixties with active COVID-19. The CDR3 DNA is TGTGCCAGCTCACCGGACAGCGTGACCGCGGGCTACACCTTC. It specifies CASSPDSVTAGYTF.